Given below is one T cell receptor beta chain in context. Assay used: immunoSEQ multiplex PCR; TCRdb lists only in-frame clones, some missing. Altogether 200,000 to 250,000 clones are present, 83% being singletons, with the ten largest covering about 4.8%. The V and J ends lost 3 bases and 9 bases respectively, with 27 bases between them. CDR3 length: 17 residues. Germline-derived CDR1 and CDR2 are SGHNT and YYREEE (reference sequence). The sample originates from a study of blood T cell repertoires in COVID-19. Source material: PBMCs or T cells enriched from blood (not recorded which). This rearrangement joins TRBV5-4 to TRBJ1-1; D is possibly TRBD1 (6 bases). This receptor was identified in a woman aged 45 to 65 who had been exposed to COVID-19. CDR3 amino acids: CASSSPGGRGDSSQAFF. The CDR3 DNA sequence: TGTGCCAGCAGCTCCCCCGGCGGCAGGGGAGATAGCTCACAAGCTTTCTTT. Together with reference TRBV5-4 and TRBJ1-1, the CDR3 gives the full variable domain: ETGVTQSPTHLIKTRGQQVTLRCSSQSGHNTVSWYQQALGQGPQFIFQYYREEENGRGNFPPRFSGLQFPNYSSELNVNALELDDSALYLCASSSPGGRGDSSQAFFGQGTRLTVV.